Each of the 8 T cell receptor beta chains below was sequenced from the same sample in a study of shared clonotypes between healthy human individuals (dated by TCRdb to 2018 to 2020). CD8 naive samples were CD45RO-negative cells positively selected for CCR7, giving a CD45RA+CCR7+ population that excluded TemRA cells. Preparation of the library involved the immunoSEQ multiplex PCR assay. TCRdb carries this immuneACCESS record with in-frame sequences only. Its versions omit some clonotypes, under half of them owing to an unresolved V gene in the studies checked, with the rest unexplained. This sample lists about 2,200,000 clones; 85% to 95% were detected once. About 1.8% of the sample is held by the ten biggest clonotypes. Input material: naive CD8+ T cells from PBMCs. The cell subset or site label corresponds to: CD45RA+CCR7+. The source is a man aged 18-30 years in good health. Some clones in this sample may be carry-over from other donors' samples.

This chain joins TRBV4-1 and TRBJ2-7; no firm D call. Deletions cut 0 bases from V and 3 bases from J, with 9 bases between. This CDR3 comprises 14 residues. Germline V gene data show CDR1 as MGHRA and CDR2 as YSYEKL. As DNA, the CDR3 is TGCGCCAGCAGCCAAGATACGACTTACTACGAGCAGTACTTC. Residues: CASSQDTTYYEQYF.

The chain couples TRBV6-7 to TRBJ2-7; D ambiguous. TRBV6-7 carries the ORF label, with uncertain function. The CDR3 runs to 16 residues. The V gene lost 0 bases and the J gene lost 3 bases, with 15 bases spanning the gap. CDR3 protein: CASSYSETCGDYEQYF. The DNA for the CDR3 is TGTGCCAGCAGTTACTCGGAGACGTGTGGGGACTACGAGCAGTACTTC.

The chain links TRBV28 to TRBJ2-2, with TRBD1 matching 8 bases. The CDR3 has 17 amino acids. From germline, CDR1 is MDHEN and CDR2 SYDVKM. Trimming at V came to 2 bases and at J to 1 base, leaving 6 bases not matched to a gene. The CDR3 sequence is CASSLGFGQGNTGELFF. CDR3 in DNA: TGTGCCAGCAGTTTAGGTTTCGGACAGGGGAACACCGGGGAGCTGTTTTTT.

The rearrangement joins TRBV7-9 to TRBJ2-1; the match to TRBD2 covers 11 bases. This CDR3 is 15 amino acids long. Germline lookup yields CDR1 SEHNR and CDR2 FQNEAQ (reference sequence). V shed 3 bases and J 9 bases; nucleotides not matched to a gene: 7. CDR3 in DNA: TGTGCCAGCAGCTTTACTAGCGGGAGACCGAGTGAGCAGTTCTTC. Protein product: CASSFTSGRPSEQFF.

The CDR3 bases are TGTGCCAGCAGCGACAGGGGGCGCGCCTACGAGCAGTACTTC. This translates into CASSDRGRAYEQYF. The chain links TRBV5-4 to TRBJ2-7; 10 bases align to TRBD1. The CDR3 covers 14 residues. Germline assignment: CDR1 SGHNT and CDR2 YYREEE (reference sequence). J lost 2 bases, V lost 4 bases, and 3 bases had no gene match.

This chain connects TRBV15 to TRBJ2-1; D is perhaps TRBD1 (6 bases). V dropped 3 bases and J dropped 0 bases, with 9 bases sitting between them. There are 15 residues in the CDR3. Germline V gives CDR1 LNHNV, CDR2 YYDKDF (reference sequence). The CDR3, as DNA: TGTGCCACCAGCAGCGGGACACACTCCTACAATGAGCAGTTCTTC. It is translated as CATSSGTHSYNEQFF.

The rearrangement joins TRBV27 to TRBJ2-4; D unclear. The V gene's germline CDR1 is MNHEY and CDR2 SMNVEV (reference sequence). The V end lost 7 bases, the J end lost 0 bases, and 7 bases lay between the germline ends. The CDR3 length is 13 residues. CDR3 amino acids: CASTIIAKNIQYF. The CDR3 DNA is TGTGCCAGCACCATCATAGCCAAAAACATTCAGTACTTC.

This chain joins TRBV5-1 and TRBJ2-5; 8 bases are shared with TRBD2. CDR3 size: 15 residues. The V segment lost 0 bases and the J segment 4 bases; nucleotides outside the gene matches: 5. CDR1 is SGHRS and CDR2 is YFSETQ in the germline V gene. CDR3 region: CASSLARGGRETQYF. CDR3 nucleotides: TGCGCCAGCAGCTTGGCCCGGGGGGGTAGAGAGACCCAGTACTTC.